This T cell receptor beta chain was captured in a study of identical twins. The V segment lost 4 bases and the J segment 3 bases; nucleotides outside the gene matches: 4. Germline assignment: CDR1 SGHVS and CDR2 FQNEAQ. The CDR3 is 15 residues long. Via MiXCR, TCRdb re-called the 5' RACE reads, giving one row per CDR3 protein. The profile covers about 340,000 distinct CDR3 sequences, with approximately 8.8% appearing a single time and under 10% taken by the ten largest. General observations from the study: The study drew conclusions from cross-sectional statistical analysis, not from following the same donors. Analyses based on zero insertions could be partly confounded by invariant MAIT and iNKT cells. Carriage of fewer insertions was seen in abundant cord blood beta clonotypes, whereas memory repertoires showed none.

In its sample, this clonotype was seen many times. Its cognate antigen is unknown. Only healthy Caucasians were enrolled as donors. The gene calls are TRBV7-8 and TRBJ2-3, with TRBD2 matching over 10 bases. This receptor was taken from a woman in her 50s in good health. Sequenced material: naive T cells sorted from blood. The DNA for the CDR3 is TGTGCCAGCAGCTCCGGGACTAGCGCGACAGATACGCAGTATTTT. This translates into CASSSGTSATDTQYF.